These 17 T cell receptor beta chains were all obtained from the same sample, sequenced in a study of blood T cells in healthy people across ages. It was with a sample-barcoded 5' primer and a J-beta primer mix that a second PCR of roughly 7 to 12 cycles was run. TCRdb re-analysed the 5' RACE reads in MiXCR, keeping a single row per CDR3 protein. Here the sample spans fewer than 950,000 distinct CDR3 sequences, about 48% being singletons. Material for sequencing was blood. Every receptor here comes from a man of 80 years or more in good health.

This clonotype was seen only a few times. The chain joins TRBV5-5 to TRBJ2-7; TRBD1 might be the D (7 bases). V lost 4 bases to trimming and J lost 3 bases, with 14 bases between them. The CDR3 extends over 14 amino acids. Germline lookup yields CDR1 SGHKS and CDR2 YYEKEE (reference sequence). The CDR3, as DNA: TGTGCCAGCAGCAACCGACAGGGACTCTACGAGCAGTACTTC. Translating gives CASSNRQGLYEQYF.

The rearrangement links TRBV20-1 to TRBJ2-5; 9 nucleotides line up with TRBD1. Gene TRBJ2-7 matches the end of the DNA better, so the J call may be wrong. This CDR3 has 15 amino acids. Germline CDR1 reads DFQATT; CDR2 reads SNEGSKA (reference sequence). DNA of the CDR3: TGCAGTGCTAGTCCCAACAGGGGGCGATGGGACGAGCAGTACTTC. As protein: CSASPNRGRWDEQYF.

The sample holds a few counts of this clonotype. This chain connects TRBV27 to TRBJ2-2; D uncertain. Trimming shortened V by 5 bases and J by 6 bases, and 10 bases separated the two germline ends. Per germline, CDR1 MNHEY and CDR2 SMNVEV (reference sequence). The CDR3 is 13 amino acids. In nucleotides, the CDR3 is TGTGCCAGCAGTATTAGGCCGGCCGGGGAGCTGTTTTTT. Its translation: CASSIRPAGELFF.

The table lists this clonotype with a few counts. The chain links TRBV28 to TRBJ1-2; maybe TRBD1 (5 bases). The germline V and J ends were trimmed by 6 bases and 8 bases, with 16 bases remaining between them. Looked up from germline, CDR1 is MDHEN and CDR2 is SYDVKM. The CDR3 is made up of 13 amino acids. The CDR3 reads CASSPDSSGGYTF. The CDR3, as DNA: TGTGCCAGCAGCCCAGACTCCTCAGGGGGCTACACCTTC.

The DNA for the CDR3 is TGCGCCAGCAGCATGACAGGGAAGGCCTACGAGCAGTACTTC. Its protein is CASSMTGKAYEQYF. This chain joins TRBV5-1 and TRBJ2-5, with TRBD1 matching 7 bases. The end of the DNA aligns better with TRBJ2-7, so the J call may be wrong. CDR3 length: 14 amino acids. The germline CDR1 and CDR2 sequences are SGHRS and YFSETQ.

Details on this clonotype: A much larger clone sits a single nucleotide away, making a read error possible. The V call is TRBV20-1, the J call TRBJ1-1; perhaps TRBD1 as D (5 bases). Germline V gene sequence: CDR1 DFQATT, CDR2 SNEGSKA (reference sequence). The CDR3 totals 14 residues. V was pared by 6 bases and J by 3 bases, with 17 bases between. The CDR3 coding sequence is TGCAGTGCGAGTGCGGGCGAAGGGGACACTGAAGCTTTCTTT. Residues: CSASAGEGDTEAFF.

The chain links TRBV20-1 to TRBJ1-2; D ambiguous. Between the trimmed V and J ends, which lost 8 bases and 4 bases, there was a span of 8 bases. Germline assignment: CDR1 DFQATT and CDR2 SNEGSKA (reference sequence). CDR3 length equals 10 residues. The CDR3 here is CSPSFYGYTF. The CDR3 DNA sequence: TGCAGTCCGTCATTCTATGGCTACACCTTC.

The V call is TRBV20-1, the J call TRBJ1-1, with 7 bases that match TRBD1. CDR1 DFQATT and CDR2 SNEGSKA come from the germline V gene (reference sequence). The CDR3 runs 12 residues. V dropped 3 bases and J dropped 6; count of bases not matched to a gene: 4. The CDR3 DNA reads as TGCAGTGCTAGGACAGGGAAGGCTGAAGCTTTCTTT. Its protein is CSARTGKAEAFF.

This chain connects TRBV27 to TRBJ2-7; 8 nucleotides match TRBD2. The V gene's germline CDR1 is MNHEY and CDR2 SMNVEV (reference sequence). The CDR3 spans 16 residues. J was trimmed by 0 bases and V by 7 bases; bases with no gene match: 11. CDR3 residues: CASKPRSGGNSYEQYF. The DNA of the CDR3 is TGTGCCAGCAAGCCCAGGAGCGGGGGTAACTCCTACGAGCAGTACTTC.

Here the CDR3 DNA reads TGCAGTGCTAGAGAGGGTGCGGGAGGGCTCGAGCAGTACTTC. Its translation is CSAREGAGGLEQYF. The J gene is TRBJ2-7, the V gene TRBV20-1, with TRBD2 matching 9 bases. Trimming removed 0 bases from V and 6 bases from J; junction bases left unmatched: 6. The CDR3 runs 14 residues. Germline-derived CDR1 and CDR2 are DFQATT and SNEGSKA (reference sequence).

This clonotype was observed a handful of times. The chain has TRBV5-1 and TRBJ1-6, with 9 bases lining up with TRBD1. Germline assignment: CDR1 SGHRS and CDR2 YFSETQ. J was trimmed by 10 bases and V by 4 bases; bases with no gene match: 3. This CDR3 region has 13 residues. The CDR3 sequence: CASSRDRESPLHF. CDR3 DNA sequence: TGCGCCAGCAGCCGGGACAGGGAATCACCCCTCCACTTT.

V is TRBV6-1 and J is TRBJ2-2; D is possibly TRBD1 (6 bases). CDR1 and CDR2 (germline): MNHNS, SASEGT. This CDR3 has 14 residues. Trimming removed 5 bases from V and 2 bases from J, with 9 bases in between. The CDR3, as DNA: TGTGCCAGCAGTTGGACAGCTAACACCGGGGAGCTGTTTTTT. Encoded protein: CASSWTANTGELFF.

This chain uses TRBV20-1 with TRBJ2-7, with TRBD2 matching 8 bases. The CDR3 consists of 14 residues. The germline gives CDR1 DFQATT, CDR2 SNEGSKA (reference sequence). V was pared by 5 bases and J by 3 bases, with 9 bases of the junction left unmatched. The CDR3 DNA follows: TGCAGTGCTCTGGCGGGAGGAAATATCTACGAGCAGTACTTC. Translated: CSALAGGNIYEQYF.

The CDR3 coding sequence is TGTGCCAGCAGCTTAAAAGGACCCTCTGGGAATGAGCAGTTCTTC. It yields the protein CASSLKGPSGNEQFF. The chain uses TRBV7-3 and TRBJ2-1; D remains unclear. The germline V gene has CDR1 SGHTA and CDR2 FQGTGA. CDR3 length: 15 residues. V gave up 1 base and J gave up 7 bases, with 14 bases separating them.

The J gene is TRBJ1-5, the V gene TRBV2; 7 bases map to TRBD1. The CDR3 runs to 13 residues. In germline, CDR1 is SNHLY, CDR2 FYNNEI. V dropped 11 bases and J dropped 6; count of bases not matched to a gene: 10. CDR3 loop: CAGRQGRGQPQHF. The CDR3 coding sequence is TGTGCCGGCCGACAGGGTAGGGGTCAGCCCCAGCATTTT.

The CDR3 loop is CASSYPQKNTEAFF. For the CDR3, the DNA is TGCGCCAGCAGCTACCCACAGAAGAACACTGAAGCTTTCTTT. This rearrangement joins TRBV5-1 to TRBJ1-1; D unresolved. V gave up 3 bases and J gave up 1 base, with 10 bases separating them. Germline V gene lookup returns CDR1 SGHRS and CDR2 YFSETQ. The CDR3 sequence is 14 residues long.

This clonotype was seen a handful of times. The rearrangement links TRBV7-3 to TRBJ1-1, with D unclear. The germline V and J ends were trimmed by 5 bases and 8 bases, with 15 bases remaining between them. Per germline, CDR1 SGHTA and CDR2 FQGTGA. The CDR3 is made up of 13 amino acids. This chain's CDR3 is CASSLQRGWEAFF. CDR3 coding DNA: TGTGCCAGCAGCCTACAGCGGGGATGGGAAGCTTTCTTT.